This record looks at one T cell receptor (beta chain) sequence and its context. The target antigen is unknown. The sample originates from a study of T cells after yellow fever vaccination. Turning to the study itself: Preparation of fractions with low cell numbers was performed using SMART-Seq v4 Ultra Low Input.

Study-level results: Just a small share of clonotypes turned up in the CD4 compartment as well as the CD8 compartment. Abundant clonotypes (contaminants from the bulk population) could be present in FACS-sorted repertoires.

CDR1 and CDR2 from the germline V gene are LGHNA and YNFKEQ. The V and J ends lost 0 bases and 0 bases respectively, with 17 bases between them. This CDR3 comprises 18 residues. Making TCR cDNA involved 5'RACE template switching, which added UMIs and a universal primer site. TCRdb re-called the 5' RACE reads through MiXCR, storing one row per CDR3 protein. This sample has more than 95,000 distinct CDR3 sequences, with around 15% found just once. The chain couples TRBV4-2 to TRBJ1-1; maybe TRBD1 (5 bases). The clonotype originates from a man between 18 and 35 years old who received the YFV17D yellow fever vaccine. The sample consisted of CD8+ T cells sorted from PBMCs, taken 5 days after the yellow fever booster vaccination. The CDR3 DNA reads TGTGCCAGCAGCCAAGATTTCGTCTACGGGACGGTGAACACTGAAGCTTTCTTT. Residues: CASSQDFVYGTVNTEAFF.